The sequence of this T cell receptor beta chain was determined in a study of cytotoxic CD8 clonotypes in ibrutinib-treated CLL. Researchers set a sequencing depth target of 1 in 200,000 to 1 in 1 million T cells. Clones were read by immunoSEQ multiplex PCR, and TCRdb kept only the in-frame ones, dropping some. This sample has about 120,000 clones, with under 70% found just once. Concerning this clone itself: Its antigen is currently unknown.

The V end was cut by 4 bases, the J end by 2 bases, with 16 bases between. The germline gives CDR1 SGHRS, CDR2 YFSETQ. The length of the CDR3 is 16 residues. General study results and limits: Clonality at baseline surpassed age-matched healthy donors and tracked circulating CD8+ T-cell counts. The study found clonality rose at ibrutinib response, then fell toward baseline at progression.

PBMCs were cryopreserved, and roughly 2.1 micrograms of genomic DNA from them went into TCR beta libraries. Sequencing used PBMCs, obtained after 24 months of ibrutinib treatment. The V and J genes are TRBV5-1 and TRBJ1-3; a possible D gene is TRBD1 (6 bases). The TCR comes from a human donor with chronic lymphocytic leukemia. The CDR3 DNA reads as TGCGCCAGCAGCCCGTCAGGGGCAGGGACTGGAAACACCATATATTTT. This codes for CASSPSGAGTGNTIYF.